Each of the 10 T cell receptor beta chains below was sequenced from the same sample in a study of tumor-infiltrating lymphocytes in oesophageal squamous cell carcinoma. In TCRdb, the PCR reads were re-called with MiXCR into one record per CDR3 protein. The table includes 20,000 to 25,000 distinct CDR3 sequences, roughly 32% detected once. The sequenced sample was esophageal tumor tissue. All receptors come from a female donor with esophageal squamous cell carcinoma.

This sequence joins TRBV7-6 and TRBJ2-1, with D unresolved. The CDR3 length is 13 residues. Trimming left V 2 bases short and J 4 bases short, with 6 bases between. The germline CDR1 and CDR2 sequences are SGHVS and FNYEAQ. This CDR3 is CASSLTRYNEQFF. CDR3 DNA: TGTGCCAGCAGCTTAACCAGATACAATGAGCAGTTCTTC.

The chain carries TRBV6-1 and TRBJ2-3; weak D call: TRBD1 (6 bases). V was cut by 8 bases and J by 11 bases, with 23 bases left in between. CDR1 MNHNS and CDR2 SASEGT come from the germline V gene. The length of the CDR3 is 14 residues. CDR3 amino acids: CASSRERGTYEQYF. The CDR3 DNA is TGTGCCAGCTCTCGGGAAAGGGGGACCTACGAGCAGTATTTT.

The chain uses TRBV27 and TRBJ2-2; D not certain. The CDR3 contains 12 residues. The germline CDR1 and CDR2 sequences are MNHEY and SMNVEV (reference sequence). V shed 3 bases and J shed 5 bases, with 4 bases lying between them. CDR3 bases: TGTGCCAGCAGTTTTCTAACCGGGGAGCTGTTTTTT. Translated, it gives CASSFLTGELFF.

This clonotype was detected only a few times. V usage is TRBV7-2 and J usage is TRBJ2-1; D call uncertain. Looked up from germline, CDR1 is SGHTA and CDR2 is FQGNSA. The V and J ends lost 5 bases and 3 bases respectively, with 14 bases between them. The CDR3 is 15 amino acids. This chain's CDR3 is CASSPSQSLYNEQFF. The CDR3 DNA reads as TGTGCCAGCAGCCCGAGTCAGTCACTCTACAATGAGCAGTTCTTC.

The chain links TRBV29-1 to TRBJ1-1; 7 positions match TRBD1. This CDR3 spans 13 amino acids. After removal of 4 bases from V and 3 bases from J, the junction contained 5 bases not matched to a gene. Germline CDR1 is SQVTM and CDR2 is ANQGSEA. The CDR3, as DNA: TGCAGCGTTGGTCAGGGGGTATACACTGAAGCTTTCTTT. As protein: CSVGQGVYTEAFF.

This clonotype was found a few times. The V call is TRBV2, the J call TRBJ2-7; D possibly corresponds to TRBD1 (6 bases). The V end lost 2 bases, the J end lost 2 bases, and 13 bases lay between the germline ends. CDR3 length equals 15 residues. Per germline, CDR1 SNHLY and CDR2 FYNNEI. CDR3 protein: CASSEKGRGAYEQYF. CDR3 coding DNA: TGTGCCAGCAGTGAAAAGGGCAGGGGAGCCTACGAGCAGTACTTC.

Remarks on this clonotype: A much larger clone lies one base from this, so it may be a read error. This rearrangement joins TRBV2 to TRBJ2-7; 8 bases are a match to TRBD2. After removal of 6 bases from V and 7 bases from J, the junction contained 17 bases not matched to a gene. Germline V gives CDR1 SNHLY, CDR2 FYNNEI. This CDR3 spans 16 amino acids. The CDR3 region has the DNA TGTGCCAGCAGCGCATACGCGGGAGGATCGAACAATGAGCAGTACTTC. Its protein is CASSAYAGGSNNEQYF.

This clonotype was seen repeatedly, ten times or more. The chain couples TRBV5-8 to TRBJ1-5; no definite D call. Trimming stripped 1 base from V and 3 bases from J, with 2 bases between. CDR3 length: 12 amino acids. CDR1 and CDR2 from the germline V gene are SGHTS and YDEGEE. The CDR3 loop reads CASSLTNQPQHF. Here the CDR3 DNA reads TGTGCCAGCAGCTTGACCAATCAGCCCCAGCATTTT.

This clonotype is labeled medium-sized. The CDR3 is CAIRLAGDGGQYF. As DNA, the CDR3 is TGTGCCATCAGGCTAGCGGGAGACGGGGGGCAGTACTTC. The chain carries TRBV10-3 and TRBJ2-1, with 10 bases identical to TRBD2. The J call is doubtful: the DNA matches TRBJ2-7 better. The CDR3 runs 13 residues. The germline CDR1 and CDR2 sequences are ENHRY and SYGVKD.

As concerns this clonotype: A read error may account for a junction end that differs from germline. The J gene is TRBJ2-3, the V gene TRBV7-2; D ambiguous. Matching the DNA end better, TRBJ2-5 makes the J call doubtful. Germline V lookup: CDR1 SGHTA, CDR2 FQGNSA. The CDR3 sequence is 12 residues long. The CDR3 nucleotides read TGTGCCAGCGGCTTATACCAAGAGACCCAGTACTTC. Protein: CASGLYQETQYF.